The 11 T cell receptor beta chains presented below share a single source sample, sequenced in a study of blood T cell repertoires in COVID-19. Clones were read by immunoSEQ multiplex PCR, and TCRdb kept only the in-frame ones, dropping some. The sample lists more than 150,000 clones; over 75% were seen once. The sample consisted of peripheral blood. These receptors originate from a man in his 70s who had recovered from COVID-19.

This clone was detected only once. The J gene is TRBJ2-7, the V gene TRBV29-1; the match to TRBD2 covers 11 bases. Losses at the gene ends were 7 bases for V and 6 bases for J; bases not matched to a gene: 11. Germline V lookup: CDR1 SQVTM, CDR2 ANQGSEA. The CDR3 sequence is 14 residues long. CDR3 protein: CSAYTSGSRLEQYF. The CDR3 region has the DNA TGCAGCGCCTACACTAGCGGGAGCCGACTCGAGCAGTACTTC.

The genes are TRBV15 and TRBJ1-5; D is perhaps TRBD1 (5 bases). V lost 3 bases to trimming and J lost 0 bases, with 12 bases between them. CDR3 size: 16 residues. Per the germline V gene, CDR1 is LNHNV and CDR2 is YYDKDF (reference sequence). In DNA, the CDR3 is TGTGCCACCAGCAGCCGGGGGGGGTATAGCAATCAGCCCCAGCATTTT. Protein sequence: CATSSRGGYSNQPQHF. The complete variable domain, with remaining parts taken from reference TRBV15 and TRBJ1-5, reads DAMVIQNPRYQVTQFGKPVTLSCSQTLNHNVMYWYQQKSSQAPKLLFHYYDKDFNNEADTPDNFQSRRPNTSFCFLDIRSPGLGDTAMYLCATSSRGGYSNQPQHFGDGTRLSIL.

The rearrangement joins TRBV2 to TRBJ1-1, with a weak D call TRBD1 (5 bases). The CDR3 runs to 13 residues. Per the germline V gene, CDR1 is SNHLY and CDR2 is FYNNEI. Trimming took off 11 bases at V and 1 base at J, with 14 bases between the two ends. CDR3 residues: CAGGANPNTEAFF. Written as DNA, the CDR3 is TGTGCCGGAGGGGCTAATCCGAACACTGAAGCTTTCTTT.

The rearrangement uses TRBV28 and TRBJ2-1; 11 positions match TRBD2. V dropped 1 base and J dropped 9; count of bases not matched to a gene: 5. The germline V gene encodes CDR1 MDHEN and CDR2 SYDVKM. The CDR3 loop spans 15 amino acids. CDR3 residues: CASSLSLAGVGEQFF. The CDR3 DNA is TGTGCCAGCAGTTTATCACTAGCGGGAGTGGGTGAGCAGTTCTTC.

This clone was seen just once. The rearrangement links TRBV25-1 to TRBJ2-6; 7 bases line up with TRBD1. Germline V gives CDR1 MGHDK, CDR2 SYGVNS. After removal of 5 bases from V and 0 bases from J, the junction contained 7 bases not matched to a gene. The CDR3 length is 17 residues. The CDR3, as DNA: TGTGCCAGCAGTACCCGGACAGGAAACTCTGGGGCCAACGTCCTGACTTTC. Amino acids: CASSTRTGNSGANVLTF.

V and J are TRBV27 and TRBJ1-2, with a possible D match to TRBD1 (5 bases). The V end lost 3 bases, the J end lost 2 bases, and 22 bases lay between the germline ends. CDR1 is MNHEY, CDR2 SMNVEV, per germline (reference sequence). The CDR3 has 18 amino acids. Here the CDR3 DNA reads TGTGCCAGCAGTTTCTCCGGGGGGTCCACACCTTGGAACTATGGCTACACCTTC. This gives the protein CASSFSGGSTPWNYGYTF.

This clone was counted a few times. As DNA, the CDR3 is TGTGCCAGCAGCCCCTGGCAGGAGCGGTCTGGAAACACCATATATTTT. Translating gives CASSPWQERSGNTIYF. The J gene is TRBJ1-3, the V gene TRBV9, with no clear D. The CDR3 spans 16 residues. V lost 4 bases to trimming and J lost 1 base, with 15 bases between them. Germline V gene sequence: CDR1 SGDLS, CDR2 YYNGEE.

This chain joins TRBV7-2 and TRBJ1-2; TRBD1 matches 7 bases. With 0 bases clipped from V and 4 bases from J, the junction kept 5 bases outside the gene matches. CDR3 size: 15 residues. Germline CDR1 SGHTA, CDR2 FQGNSA. The DNA for the CDR3 is TGTGCCAGCAGCTTAGCGGAGGGGGCGAGCTATGGCTACACCTTC. Translating it yields CASSLAEGASYGYTF.

This rearrangement joins TRBV19 to TRBJ1-5, with D hard to call. Trimming pared 5 bases from V and 7 bases from J, leaving 12 bases between. Germline V gene sequence: CDR1 LNHDA, CDR2 SQIVND (reference sequence). The CDR3 runs 13 residues. In DNA form, the CDR3 reads TGTGCCAGTAGTCCTCGTGATAGCCAGCCCCAGCATTTT. Translating gives CASSPRDSQPQHF.

V usage is TRBV2 and J usage is TRBJ2-3; 12 bases fit TRBD2. The V gene's germline CDR1 is SNHLY and CDR2 FYNNEI. This CDR3 contains 16 residues. J gave up 3 bases and V 5 bases, and 6 bases lay outside the gene matches. The CDR3 DNA sequence: TGTGCCAGCAGTAATCCGACTAGCGGGAGAACAGATACGCAGTATTTT. As protein: CASSNPTSGRTDTQYF.

V is TRBV18 and J is TRBJ2-7; 8 bases are shared with TRBD1. Germline loops: CDR1 KGHSH, CDR2 LQKENI. Trimming took 6 bases from V and 2 from J; bases not matched to a gene: 3. The CDR3 is 13 residues long. CDR3 coding DNA: TGTGCCAGCTCTGAGACAGGGGCCTACGAGCAGTACTTC. Translating gives CASSETGAYEQYF.